Presented here are 11 T cell receptor beta chains from one specimen sequenced in a study of OX40 agonist ivuxolimab in advanced cancers. Library prep was done by the immunoSEQ multiplex PCR assay. Here the immuneACCESS table is served through TCRdb, limited to in-frame sequences with V and J called. Missing clones are a known gap in these copies; in checked studies unresolved V genes cover under half, and the rest lacks a known reason. For this sample there are 60,000 to 85,000 clones; approximately 89% appear just once. The top ten clonotypes cover over 2.5% of the sample. The sequenced sample was CD4+ or CD8+ T cells sorted from blood, obtained in a trial of the OX40 agonist ivuxolimab. These receptors originate from an adult with an advanced solid tumor such as melanoma, head and neck, liver or kidney cancer.

This clone appeared a few times. DNA of the CDR3: TGTGCCAGCAGCACGCCGACAGGAAACTCCTACGAGCAGTACTTC. It specifies CASSTPTGNSYEQYF. The chain links TRBV5-6 to TRBJ2-7; D is perhaps TRBD1 (6 bases). Germline CDR1 and CDR2: SGHDT and YYEEEE. V was clipped by 4 bases and J by 0 bases, with 14 bases between them. CDR3 length equals 15 residues. The full variable domain, its missing parts supplied by reference TRBV5-6 and TRBJ2-7, is DAGVTQSPTHLIKTRGQQVTLRCSPKSGHDTVSWYQQALGQGPQFIFQYYEEEERQRGNFPDRFSGHQFPNYSSELNVNALLLGDSALYLCASSTPTGNSYEQYFGPGTRLTVT.

The chain uses TRBV5-1 and TRBJ1-1; 9 nucleotides line up with TRBD1. There are 14 residues in the CDR3. The ends lost 4 bases at V and 3 bases at J; junction bases unmatched: 4. Germline V gives CDR1 SGHRS, CDR2 YFSETQ. The CDR3 bases are TGCGCCAGCAGCCCGGACAGGGGATACACTGAAGCTTTCTTT. This sequence encodes CASSPDRGYTEAFF.

This chain uses TRBV19 with TRBJ1-3; D gene ambiguous. The CDR3 has 17 amino acids. The germline gives CDR1 LNHDA, CDR2 SQIVND (reference sequence). With 4 bases removed from V and 0 bases from J, the gap between germline ends came to 16 bases. The CDR3: CASSTYGEFSSGNTIYF. CDR3 bases: TGTGCCAGTAGTACCTACGGGGAATTTAGCTCTGGAAACACCATATATTTT.

The chain is built from TRBV30 and TRBJ1-2; possibly TRBD1 for D (5 bases). Germline V lookup: CDR1 GTSNPN, CDR2 SVGIG (reference sequence). V lost 8 bases, J lost 3 bases, and 13 bases lay in between. The CDR3 has 12 residues. In nucleotides, the CDR3 is TGTGCCCGTACCGGGACGGACTATGGCTACACCTTC. This codes for CARTGTDYGYTF.

The V gene is TRBV5-1, the J gene TRBJ1-1; TRBD1 agrees at 9 bases. Germline values: CDR1 SGHRS, CDR2 YFSETQ. The CDR3 is 14 amino acids. J lost 0 bases, V lost 5 bases, and 2 bases had no gene match. In DNA form, the CDR3 reads TGCGCCAGCAGAGGACAGGGGATGAACACTGAAGCTTTCTTT. It specifies CASRGQGMNTEAFF.

This sequence joins TRBV19 and TRBJ1-1, with no clear D. The CDR3 runs to 14 residues. Germline V gives CDR1 LNHDA, CDR2 SQIVND (reference sequence). V was clipped by 6 bases and J by 6 bases, with 17 bases between them. The CDR3 sequence: CASSPRGWEAEAFF. The CDR3 DNA reads TGTGCCAGTAGCCCCAGAGGTTGGGAAGCTGAAGCTTTCTTT.

This clone was seen just once. The chain recombines TRBV7-9 with TRBJ2-7; the D is unclear. Trimming stripped 5 bases from V and 3 bases from J, with 5 bases between. The CDR3 runs to 11 residues. Germline V gene data show CDR1 as SEHNR and CDR2 as FQNEAQ (reference sequence). The CDR3 DNA is TGTGCCAGCAGCCCCCTCTACGAGCAGTACTTC. It is translated as CASSPLYEQYF. Looking up the rest from reference TRBV7-9 and TRBJ2-7 gives the full variable domain: DTGVSQNPRHKITKRGQNVTFRCDPISEHNRLYWYRQTLGQGPEFLTYFQNEAQLEKSRLLSDRFSAERPKGSFSTLEIQRTEQGDSAMYLCASSPLYEQYFGPGTRLTVT.

This clone was counted only a few times. The rearrangement links TRBV30 to TRBJ1-1; D uncertain. Trimming removed 4 bases from V and 1 base from J, with 7 bases in between. In germline, CDR1 is GTSNPN, CDR2 SVGIG (reference sequence). CDR3 size: 12 residues. The CDR3 region is CAWINPNTEAFF. The CDR3 region has the DNA TGTGCCTGGATTAACCCGAACACTGAAGCTTTCTTT.

This chain joins TRBV19 and TRBJ1-1, with D possibly matching TRBD1 (5 bases). This CDR3 spans 14 amino acids. The germline CDR1 and CDR2 sequences are LNHDA and SQIVND (reference sequence). V lost 2 bases to trimming and J lost 3 bases, with 10 bases between them. CDR3 protein: CASSIQGWDTEAFF. CDR3 sequence (DNA): TGTGCCAGTAGTATACAGGGTTGGGACACTGAAGCTTTCTTT.

The chain has TRBV19 and TRBJ1-6; maybe TRBD1 (6 bases). Germline V gene lookup returns CDR1 LNHDA and CDR2 SQIVND (reference sequence). Trimming left V 6 bases short and J 7 bases short, with 22 bases between. CDR3 size: 17 residues. CDR3 sequence reads: CASRPGGGQGSNSPLHF. CDR3 in DNA: TGTGCCAGTAGGCCCGGAGGGGGGCAGGGGTCGAATTCACCCCTCCACTTT.

V usage is TRBV2 and J usage is TRBJ2-1; D is uncertain. Germline V lookup: CDR1 SNHLY, CDR2 FYNNEI. The V end lost 1 base, the J end lost 3 bases, and 4 bases lay between the germline ends. The CDR3 sequence is 13 residues long. The CDR3 region is CASSEDGYNEQFF. DNA for the CDR3: TGTGCCAGCAGTGAAGACGGCTACAATGAGCAGTTCTTC.